This T cell receptor (beta chain) originates from a study of shared clonotypes between healthy human individuals. As defined, naive CD8 cells were CD45RO-negative and positively selected for CCR7, with terminally differentiated effector memory CD45RA+ cells excluded. Within Nashville, Tennessee resided all donors, each a Caucasian adult. The CDR3 is 14 residues long. Per the germline V gene, CDR1 is MNHEY and CDR2 is SMNVEV (reference sequence). V was clipped by 7 bases and J by 0 bases, with 10 bases between them. Generated by immunoSEQ multiplex PCR, the TCRdb table keeps only in-frame clones and is missing some. This table holds about 820,000 clones, roughly 92% found once.

The sequence came from a man aged 25 to 40 in good health. Sequencing used naive CD8+ T cells sorted from blood. The rearrangement uses TRBV27 and TRBJ2-1; weak D call: TRBD2 (6 bases). The DNA for the CDR3 is TGTGCCAGCAAGCGCGGGGTCTCCTACAATGAGCAGTTCTTC. Its protein product is CASKRGVSYNEQFF.